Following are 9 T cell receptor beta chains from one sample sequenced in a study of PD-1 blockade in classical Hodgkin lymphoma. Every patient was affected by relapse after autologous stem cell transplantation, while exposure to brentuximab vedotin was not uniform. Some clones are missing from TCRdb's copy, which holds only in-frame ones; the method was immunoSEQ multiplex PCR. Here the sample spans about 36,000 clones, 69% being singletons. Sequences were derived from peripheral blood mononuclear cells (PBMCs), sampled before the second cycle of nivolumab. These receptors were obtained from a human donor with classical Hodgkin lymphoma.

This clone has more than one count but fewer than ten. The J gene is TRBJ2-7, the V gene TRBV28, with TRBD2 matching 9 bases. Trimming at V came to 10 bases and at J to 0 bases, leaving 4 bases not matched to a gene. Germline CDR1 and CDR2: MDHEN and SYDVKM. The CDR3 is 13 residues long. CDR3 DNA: TGTGCCATCGGAGCGGGGGGCTCCTACGAGCAGTACTTC. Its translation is CAIGAGGSYEQYF. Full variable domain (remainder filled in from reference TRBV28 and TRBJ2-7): DVKVTQSSRYLVKRTGEKVFLECVQDMDHENMFWYRQDPGLGLRLIYFSYDVKMKEKGDIPEGYSVSREKKERFSLILESASTNQTSMYLCAIGAGGSYEQYFGPGTRLTVT.

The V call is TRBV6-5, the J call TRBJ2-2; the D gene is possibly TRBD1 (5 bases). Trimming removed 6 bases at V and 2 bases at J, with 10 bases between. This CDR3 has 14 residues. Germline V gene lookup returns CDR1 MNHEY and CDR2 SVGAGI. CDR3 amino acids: CASSRQGNTGELFF. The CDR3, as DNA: TGTGCCAGCAGCCGGCAGGGTAACACCGGGGAGCTGTTTTTT.

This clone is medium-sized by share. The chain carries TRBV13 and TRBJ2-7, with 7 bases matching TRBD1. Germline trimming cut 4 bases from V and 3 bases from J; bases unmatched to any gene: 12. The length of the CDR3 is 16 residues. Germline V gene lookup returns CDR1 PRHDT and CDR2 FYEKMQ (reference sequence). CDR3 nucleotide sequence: TGTGCCAGCAGCTCACAAACTAACAGGGGAAACTACGAGCAGTACTTC. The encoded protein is CASSSQTNRGNYEQYF. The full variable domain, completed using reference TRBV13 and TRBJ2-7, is AAGVIQSPRHLIKEKRETATLKCYPIPRHDTVYWYQQGPGQDPQFLISFYEKMQSDKGSIPDRFSAQQFSDYHSELNMSSLELGDSALYFCASSSQTNRGNYEQYFGPGTRLTVT.

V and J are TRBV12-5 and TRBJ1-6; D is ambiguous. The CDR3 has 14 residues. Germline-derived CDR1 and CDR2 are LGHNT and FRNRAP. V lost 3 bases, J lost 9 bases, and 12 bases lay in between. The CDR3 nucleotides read TGTGCTAGTGGTTTTTGGGGTGTGAGTTCACCCCTCCACTTT. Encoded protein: CASGFWGVSSPLHF.

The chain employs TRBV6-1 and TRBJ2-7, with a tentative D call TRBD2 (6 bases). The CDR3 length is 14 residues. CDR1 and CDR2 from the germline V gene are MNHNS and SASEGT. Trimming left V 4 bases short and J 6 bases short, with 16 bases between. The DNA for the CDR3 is TGTGCCAGCAGTGTAGGAGGAGGGTCGGCCGAGCAGTACTTC. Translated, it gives CASSVGGGSAEQYF.

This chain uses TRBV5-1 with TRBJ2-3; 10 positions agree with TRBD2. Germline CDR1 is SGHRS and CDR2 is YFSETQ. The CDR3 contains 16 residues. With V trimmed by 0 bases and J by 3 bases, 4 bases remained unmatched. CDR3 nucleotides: TGCGCCAGCAGCTTGGGGCCGGGACTAGCGACAGATACGCAGTATTTT. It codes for CASSLGPGLATDTQYF.

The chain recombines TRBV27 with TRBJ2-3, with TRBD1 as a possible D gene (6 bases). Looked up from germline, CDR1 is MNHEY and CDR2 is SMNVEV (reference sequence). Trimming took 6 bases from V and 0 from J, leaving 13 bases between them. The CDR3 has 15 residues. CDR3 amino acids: CASRLTGPSTDTQYF. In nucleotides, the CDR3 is TGTGCCAGCAGATTGACAGGCCCTAGCACAGATACGCAGTATTTT.

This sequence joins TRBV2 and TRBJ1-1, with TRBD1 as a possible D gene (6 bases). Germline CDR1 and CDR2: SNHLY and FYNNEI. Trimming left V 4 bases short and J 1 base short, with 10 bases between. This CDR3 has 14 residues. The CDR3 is CASSVGGRNTEAFF. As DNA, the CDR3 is TGTGCCAGCAGTGTAGGGGGAAGGAACACTGAAGCTTTCTTT.

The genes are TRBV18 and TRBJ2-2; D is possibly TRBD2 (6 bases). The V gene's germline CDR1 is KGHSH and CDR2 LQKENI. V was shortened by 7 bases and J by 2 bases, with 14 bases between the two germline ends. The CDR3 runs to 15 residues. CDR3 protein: CASFRIGRNTGELFF. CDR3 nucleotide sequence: TGTGCCAGCTTTCGTATCGGGAGAAACACCGGGGAGCTGTTTTTT. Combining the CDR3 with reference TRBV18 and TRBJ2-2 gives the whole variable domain NAGVMQNPRHLVRRRGQEARLRCSPMKGHSHVYWYRQLPEEGLKFMVYLQKENIIDESGMPKERFSAEFPKEGPSILRIQQVVRGDSAAYFCASFRIGRNTGELFFGEGSRLTVL.